This entry features one TCR beta chain sequence. The protocol was immunoSEQ multiplex PCR, while the TCRdb copy is restricted to in-frame clones and leaves out a portion. Of about 24,000 clones detected, roughly 86% appear once; the ten largest clones hold 5% to 6%. The sample comes from a study of blood T cell repertoires in COVID-19. Trimming removed 0 bases from V and 0 bases from J, with 12 bases in between. The CDR3 totals 17 residues. Germline V lookup: CDR1 SEHNR, CDR2 FQNEAQ (reference sequence). The origin of this receptor is a man aged 50 to 60 with active COVID-19. V gene TRBV7-9 combines with J gene TRBJ1-3; D unclear. What was sequenced was peripheral blood. The CDR3 DNA is TGTGCCAGCAGCTTAGCGGCGGGCGATTTCTCTGGAAACACCATATATTTT. It codes for CASSLAAGDFSGNTIYF.